Here is one T cell receptor (beta chain) with its context. Sequencing used immunoSEQ multiplex PCR; TCRdb keeps in-frame clones, though not all of them. The sample gives fewer than 450,000 clones, approximately 89% of which show up once; roughly 3.5% is in the top ten. The sample is drawn from a study of blood T cell repertoires in COVID-19. Study-wide background: The United States, Italy and Spain supplied acute and convalescent COVID-19 samples.

Trimming took off 4 bases at V and 4 bases at J, with 10 bases between the two ends. Germline V gene lookup returns CDR1 MNHEY and CDR2 SVGEGT. This CDR3 is 13 amino acids long. The sequencing input was peripheral blood. This receptor was taken from a woman between 18 and 29 years old who had recovered from COVID-19. The chain recombines TRBV6-2 or TRBV6-3 with TRBJ1-2, with TRBD1 as a possible D gene (5 bases). The CDR3 loop reads CASSFGTSYGYTF. CDR3 bases: TGTGCCAGCAGTTTCGGGACTTCCTATGGCTACACCTTC.